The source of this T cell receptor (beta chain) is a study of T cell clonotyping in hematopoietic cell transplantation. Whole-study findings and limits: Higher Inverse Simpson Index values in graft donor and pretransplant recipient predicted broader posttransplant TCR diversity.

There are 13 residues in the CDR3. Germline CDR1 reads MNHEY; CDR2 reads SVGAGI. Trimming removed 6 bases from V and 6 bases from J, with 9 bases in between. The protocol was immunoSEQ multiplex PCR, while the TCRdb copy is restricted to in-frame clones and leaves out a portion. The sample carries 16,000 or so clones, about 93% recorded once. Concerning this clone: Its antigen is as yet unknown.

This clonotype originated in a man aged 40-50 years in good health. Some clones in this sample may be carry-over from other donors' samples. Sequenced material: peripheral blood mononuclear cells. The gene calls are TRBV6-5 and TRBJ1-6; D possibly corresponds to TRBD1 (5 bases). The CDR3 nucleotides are TGTGCCAGCAGGGACACCATTAATTCACCCCTCCACTTT. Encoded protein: CASRDTINSPLHF.